One sample yielded the 5 T cell receptor beta chains listed below, sequenced in a study of shared clonotypes between healthy human individuals. Profiled with immunoSEQ multiplex PCR; TCRdb holds only in-frame clones, not every one. The sample lists about 1.5 million clones, approximately 98% seen once, with 0.4% to 0.55% in the top ten. Sequencing input: naive CD4+ T cells sorted from blood. The subset was: CD45RA+ positively selected. The receptors stem from a young man in good health.

This sequence joins TRBV6-1 and TRBJ2-7; possibly TRBD1 for D (5 bases). The CDR3 is 13 residues long. Deletions cut 3 bases from V and 7 bases from J, with 13 bases between. Germline values: CDR1 MNHNS, CDR2 SASEGT. The CDR3 sequence: CASSDRVRREQYF. In DNA form, the CDR3 reads TGTGCCAGCAGTGACAGGGTTAGGCGTGAGCAGTACTTC.

Comment on this clone: This sample also contains other DNA sequences that code for the same CDR3. The rearrangement links TRBV10-3 to TRBJ1-1; 8 bases agree with TRBD1. J gave up 2 bases and V 0 bases, and 2 bases lay outside the gene matches. CDR1 ENHRY and CDR2 SYGVKD come from the germline V gene. CDR3 length equals 15 residues. The CDR3 is CAISESGQGNTEAFF. Written as DNA, the CDR3 is TGTGCCATCAGTGAGTCCGGACAGGGAAACACTGAAGCTTTCTTT.

V gene TRBV5-4 combines with J gene TRBJ2-7; 11 nucleotides agree with TRBD2. CDR3 length: 17 amino acids. J was trimmed by 6 bases and V by 0 bases; bases with no gene match: 11. From germline, CDR1 is SGHNT and CDR2 YYREEE (reference sequence). CDR3 in amino acids: CASSLELAGALIGEQYF. The CDR3 DNA sequence: TGTGCCAGCAGCTTGGAACTAGCGGGAGCGCTCATTGGCGAGCAGTACTTC. The full variable domain, rest sourced from reference TRBV5-4 and TRBJ2-7, is ETGVTQSPTHLIKTRGQQVTLRCSSQSGHNTVSWYQQALGQGPQFIFQYYREEENGRGNFPPRFSGLQFPNYSSELNVNALELDDSALYLCASSLELAGALIGEQYFGPGTRLTVT.

The gene calls are TRBV11-2 and TRBJ2-3; D uncertain. This CDR3 region has 11 residues. Germline V gene data show CDR1 as SGHAT and CDR2 as FQNNGV. With 5 bases removed from V and 6 bases from J, the gap between germline ends came to 6 bases. CDR3 protein: CASSPRDTQYF. CDR3 nucleotide sequence: TGTGCCAGCAGCCCTCGGGATACGCAGTATTTT.

V and J are TRBV28 and TRBJ2-5, with 8 bases lining up with TRBD1. V gave up 7 bases and J gave up 4 bases; unmatched junction bases: 14. Germline loops: CDR1 MDHEN, CDR2 SYDVKM. The CDR3 is 16 amino acids. This CDR3 is CASTARRQGRGETQYF. The CDR3 DNA sequence: TGTGCCAGCACCGCCCGGAGACAGGGGCGGGGAGAGACCCAGTACTTC.